This entry is about one TCR beta chain. Its target is not known. The sample originates from a study of T cell responses to AZD1222 COVID-19 vaccine. General study findings and limits: Vaccine-associated CD4 TCRs ranged over spike, dominating at 160-218 and 743-854. Baseline serostatus was positive in only a handful of AZD1222 recipients. Sampling captured repertoires only after the peak T cell response. The donor cohort was predominantly white British with a female majority, and clonal diversity may have been underestimated.

Germline loops: CDR1 ENHRY, CDR2 SYGVKD. Trimming removed 0 bases at V and 2 bases at J, with 8 bases between. The length of the CDR3 is 15 residues. Sequencing was performed with immunoSEQ multiplex PCR; in TCRdb, only in-frame clones are kept and a portion is missing. Among around 100,000 clones listed, about 87% were seen once. This specimen was peripheral blood, taken 28 days after the second AZD1222 dose. The V call is TRBV10-3, the J call TRBJ1-3, with no clear D. The origin of this receptor is an adult who received the AZD1222 COVID-19 vaccine. In DNA, the CDR3 is TGTGCCATCAGTGAGTCGGGTAGAACTGGAAACACCATATATTTT. Protein product: CAISESGRTGNTIYF.